These 7 T cell receptor beta chains came from one sample sequenced in a study of somatic mutations in cytotoxic T cells in rheumatoid arthritis (dated by TCRdb to 2016 to 2017). The library was prepared using the immunoSEQ multiplex PCR assay. TCRdb's version of the immuneACCESS table is confined to in-frame rearrangements and falls short of the full clone set. An unresolved V gene accounts for under half of the shortfall where checked; the remainder is of unknown origin. The sample records some 18,000 clones, about 74% of which are singletons. The ten largest clones capture under 5.5% of the sample. The sample consisted of CD8+ T cells sorted from blood. The receptor source for this set is an adult with rheumatoid arthritis.

The genes are TRBV30 and TRBJ1-1; D remains unclear. V lost 2 bases, J lost 4 bases, and 5 bases lay in between. Per the germline V gene, CDR1 is GTSNPN and CDR2 is SVGIG (reference sequence). The CDR3 has 11 amino acids. CDR3 nucleotides: TGTGCCTGGAGTTTGGGCACTGAAGCTTTCTTT. Translating it yields CAWSLGTEAFF.

This clone was observed a single time. The chain joins TRBV7-9 to TRBJ2-5, with 9 bases matching TRBD1. With V trimmed by 5 bases and J by 7 bases, 8 bases remained unmatched. This CDR3 is built from 14 residues. The germline V gene has CDR1 SEHNR and CDR2 FQNEAQ (reference sequence). The CDR3 loop reads CASSGWTGVVTQYF. DNA of the CDR3: TGTGCCAGCAGCGGATGGACAGGGGTGGTGACCCAGTACTTC.

This chain links TRBV27 with TRBJ2-7, with TRBD1 as a possible D gene (5 bases). The CDR3 is made up of 14 amino acids. Trimming removed 6 bases at V and 4 bases at J, with 16 bases between. The germline V gene encodes CDR1 MNHEY and CDR2 SMNVEV (reference sequence). CDR3 loop: CASSTTGSHYEQYF. DNA for the CDR3: TGTGCCAGCAGCACTACAGGTTCCCATTACGAGCAGTACTTC.

The chain recombines TRBV7-9 with TRBJ2-1; D remains ambiguous. This CDR3 contains 13 residues. Germline values: CDR1 SEHNR, CDR2 FQNEAQ (reference sequence). V was trimmed by 0 bases and J by 10 bases, leaving 10 bases between them. The CDR3 DNA reads as TGTGCCAGCAGCTTAGCGGGATACGGCGAGCAGTTCTTC. It codes for CASSLAGYGEQFF.

The chain carries TRBV10-1 and TRBJ1-6, with D unresolved. CDR1 WNHNN and CDR2 SYGVQD come from the germline V gene (reference sequence). V lost 0 bases and J lost 8, with 5 bases in between. This CDR3 has 13 amino acids. CDR3 DNA sequence: TGCGCCAGCAGTGAGTCAACGTATTCACCCCTCCACTTT. Protein sequence: CASSESTYSPLHF.

The V gene is TRBV2, the J gene TRBJ1-2; no reliable D call. CDR3 length equals 14 residues. V was pared by 7 bases and J by 2 bases, with 14 bases between. Germline CDR1 is SNHLY and CDR2 is FYNNEI. Here the CDR3 reads CASIEGLLNYGYTF. DNA for the CDR3: TGTGCCAGCATAGAAGGGCTCCTAAACTATGGCTACACCTTC.

The chain joins TRBV6-5 to TRBJ2-3; no clear D gene. The CDR3 is 13 amino acids. The V gene lost 0 bases and the J gene lost 3 bases, with 4 bases spanning the gap. Germline CDR1 and CDR2: MNHEY and SVGAGI. The CDR3 sequence: CASSYSLTDTQYF. CDR3 DNA: TGTGCCAGCAGTTACTCGTTGACAGATACGCAGTATTTT.